The source of this TCR beta chain is a study of blood T cell repertoires in COVID-19. V dropped 0 bases and J dropped 1; count of bases not matched to a gene: 4. The CDR3 is 16 residues long. Germline values: CDR1 LGHDT, CDR2 YNNKEL (reference sequence). Profiling relied on immunoSEQ multiplex PCR, and the TCRdb table lists in-frame clones only, not all of them. The sample lists 250,000 to 300,000 clones; around 90% were seen once. This sequence joins TRBV3-1 (or the pseudogene TRBV3-2) and TRBJ2-3; 7 nucleotides align to TRBD2. The receptor was isolated from a man in his fifties with acute or convalescent COVID-19. Sequencing was performed on peripheral blood. CDR3 region: CASSQEMAGGTDTQYF. CDR3 nucleotides: TGTGCCAGCAGCCAAGAAATGGCGGGGGGCACAGATACGCAGTATTTT.